The rows below give T cell receptor beta chains drawn from one sample of a study of cytomegalovirus exposure and HLA in healthy donors. Sequencing used immunoSEQ multiplex PCR; TCRdb keeps in-frame clones, though not all of them. The data include about 53,000 clones; the top ten clones carry roughly 12%. The material sequenced was PBMCs. Source of these receptors: a young man in good health and CMV-seropositive. Both conserved end residues are part of each CDR3.

j_gene,v_gene,CDR3aa
TRBJ2-4,TRBV5-4,CASSVDSQNIQYF
TRBJ2-7,TRBV5-1,CASTPVPGSSYEQYF
TRBJ2-3,TRBV7-8,CASSLGAGRTDTQYF
TRBJ1-1,TRBV7-9,CASSGTGGMNTEAFF
TRBJ2-2,TRBV9,CASSVGGGRGTGELFF
TRBJ1-2,TRBV28,CASSGLYGYTF
TRBJ2-3,TRBV5-1,CASSSLAGSTDTQYF
TRBJ1-5,TRBV25-1,CASSGDRVGQPQHF
TRBJ2-5,TRBV29-1,CSAQDRGLRETQYF
TRBJ2-7,TRBV7-2,CASSVQGAAYEQYF
TRBJ1-3,TRBV30,CAWSEGTGFGNTIYF
TRBJ2-2,TRBV27,CASSYSTGGSGELFF
TRBJ2-7,TRBV7-9,CASSSDRDSSYEQYF
TRBJ2-3,TRBV9,CASSLSGGGPDTQYF